Following are 5 T cell receptor beta chains from one sample sequenced in a study of cytomegalovirus exposure and HLA in healthy donors. PCR used 60 Vbeta primers and 13 Jbeta primers. Sequenced by immunoSEQ multiplex PCR; TCRdb stores in-frame clones only, minus some. This table holds about 140,000 clones, about three quarters found once. The sequenced material came from PBMCs. The receptors come from a man over 45 in good health and CMV-seropositive.

This clone was seen more than once but under ten times. The chain links TRBV5-1 to TRBJ2-3, with 8 bases aligning to TRBD2. V shed 0 bases, J shed 0 bases, and the junction held 9 bases outside the gene matches. CDR3 length: 18 amino acids. Looked up from germline, CDR1 is SGHRS and CDR2 is YFSETQ. CDR3 amino acids: CASSLEAGVGSSTDTQYF. In nucleotides, the CDR3 is TGCGCCAGCAGCTTGGAAGCGGGAGTTGGCTCTAGCACAGATACGCAGTATTTT. Looking up the rest from reference TRBV5-1 and TRBJ2-3 gives the full variable domain: KAGVTQTPRYLIKTRGQQVTLSCSPISGHRSVSWYQQTPGQGLQFLFEYFSETQRNKGNFPGRFSGRQFSNSRSEMNVSTLELGDSALYLCASSLEAGVGSSTDTQYFGPGTRLTVL.

The CDR3 DNA is TGCGCCAGCAGCTCTGACCTGACAGATGGCTACACCTTC. It specifies CASSSDLTDGYTF. The chain employs TRBV5-1 and TRBJ1-2; TRBD1 might be the D (5 bases). V was cut by 3 bases and J by 6 bases, with 12 bases left in between. CDR1 and CDR2 from the germline V gene are SGHRS and YFSETQ. This CDR3 spans 13 amino acids. Full variable domain (rest looked up from reference TRBV5-1 and TRBJ1-2): KAGVTQTPRYLIKTRGQQVTLSCSPISGHRSVSWYQQTPGQGLQFLFEYFSETQRNKGNFPGRFSGRQFSNSRSEMNVSTLELGDSALYLCASSSDLTDGYTFGSGTRLTVV.

The genes are TRBV2 and TRBJ2-3, with unresolved D. Trimming left V 4 bases short and J 0 bases short, with 8 bases between. The CDR3 has 14 residues. The V gene's germline CDR1 is SNHLY and CDR2 FYNNEI. The CDR3 nucleotides read TGTGCCAGCAGTGTTATCTCTAGCACAGATACGCAGTATTTT. Amino acids: CASSVISSTDTQYF.

This rearrangement joins TRBV4-3 to TRBJ1-2, with D possibly TRBD1 on 5 matching bases. Germline values: CDR1 LGHNA, CDR2 YSLEER. Trimming left V 1 base short and J 8 bases short, with 20 bases between. CDR3 length: 16 amino acids. In nucleotides, the CDR3 is TGCGCCAGCAGCCAAGGCCTACCGGAGGGGCGTTGGGGCTACACCTTC. Protein: CASSQGLPEGRWGYTF.

This sequence joins TRBV19 and TRBJ2-2; TRBD1 matches at 8 bases. CDR3 length: 15 residues. Per the germline V gene, CDR1 is LNHDA and CDR2 is SQIVND (reference sequence). After removal of 4 bases from V and 6 bases from J, the junction contained 7 bases not matched to a gene. The CDR3 nucleotides are TGTGCCAGTAGTAGTTTTCAGGGGGCATCCGGGGAGCTGTTTTTT. This encodes CASSSFQGASGELFF.